This record looks at one T cell receptor beta chain sequence and its context. The data were taken from a study of shared clonotypes between healthy human individuals. TCRdb keeps only in-frame clones here, not all; method: immunoSEQ multiplex PCR. The data contain roughly 700,000 clones, approximately 79% of them seen just once; the ten biggest clones take up roughly 1.7%. Looked up from germline, CDR1 is SGHVS and CDR2 is FQNEAQ. With 3 bases clipped from V and 7 bases from J, the junction kept 4 bases outside the gene matches. The CDR3 is 14 residues long. The sample taken for sequencing was memory CD4+ T cells sorted from blood. Specified subset: CD45RA-negative fraction. The clonotype originates from a woman in her 30s in good health. The chain combines TRBV7-8 with TRBJ2-1; 9 nucleotides match TRBD1. In DNA form, the CDR3 reads TGTGCCAGCAGCTTGGGACAGGGTAAGAATGAGCAGTTCTTC. Translation gives CASSLGQGKNEQFF.